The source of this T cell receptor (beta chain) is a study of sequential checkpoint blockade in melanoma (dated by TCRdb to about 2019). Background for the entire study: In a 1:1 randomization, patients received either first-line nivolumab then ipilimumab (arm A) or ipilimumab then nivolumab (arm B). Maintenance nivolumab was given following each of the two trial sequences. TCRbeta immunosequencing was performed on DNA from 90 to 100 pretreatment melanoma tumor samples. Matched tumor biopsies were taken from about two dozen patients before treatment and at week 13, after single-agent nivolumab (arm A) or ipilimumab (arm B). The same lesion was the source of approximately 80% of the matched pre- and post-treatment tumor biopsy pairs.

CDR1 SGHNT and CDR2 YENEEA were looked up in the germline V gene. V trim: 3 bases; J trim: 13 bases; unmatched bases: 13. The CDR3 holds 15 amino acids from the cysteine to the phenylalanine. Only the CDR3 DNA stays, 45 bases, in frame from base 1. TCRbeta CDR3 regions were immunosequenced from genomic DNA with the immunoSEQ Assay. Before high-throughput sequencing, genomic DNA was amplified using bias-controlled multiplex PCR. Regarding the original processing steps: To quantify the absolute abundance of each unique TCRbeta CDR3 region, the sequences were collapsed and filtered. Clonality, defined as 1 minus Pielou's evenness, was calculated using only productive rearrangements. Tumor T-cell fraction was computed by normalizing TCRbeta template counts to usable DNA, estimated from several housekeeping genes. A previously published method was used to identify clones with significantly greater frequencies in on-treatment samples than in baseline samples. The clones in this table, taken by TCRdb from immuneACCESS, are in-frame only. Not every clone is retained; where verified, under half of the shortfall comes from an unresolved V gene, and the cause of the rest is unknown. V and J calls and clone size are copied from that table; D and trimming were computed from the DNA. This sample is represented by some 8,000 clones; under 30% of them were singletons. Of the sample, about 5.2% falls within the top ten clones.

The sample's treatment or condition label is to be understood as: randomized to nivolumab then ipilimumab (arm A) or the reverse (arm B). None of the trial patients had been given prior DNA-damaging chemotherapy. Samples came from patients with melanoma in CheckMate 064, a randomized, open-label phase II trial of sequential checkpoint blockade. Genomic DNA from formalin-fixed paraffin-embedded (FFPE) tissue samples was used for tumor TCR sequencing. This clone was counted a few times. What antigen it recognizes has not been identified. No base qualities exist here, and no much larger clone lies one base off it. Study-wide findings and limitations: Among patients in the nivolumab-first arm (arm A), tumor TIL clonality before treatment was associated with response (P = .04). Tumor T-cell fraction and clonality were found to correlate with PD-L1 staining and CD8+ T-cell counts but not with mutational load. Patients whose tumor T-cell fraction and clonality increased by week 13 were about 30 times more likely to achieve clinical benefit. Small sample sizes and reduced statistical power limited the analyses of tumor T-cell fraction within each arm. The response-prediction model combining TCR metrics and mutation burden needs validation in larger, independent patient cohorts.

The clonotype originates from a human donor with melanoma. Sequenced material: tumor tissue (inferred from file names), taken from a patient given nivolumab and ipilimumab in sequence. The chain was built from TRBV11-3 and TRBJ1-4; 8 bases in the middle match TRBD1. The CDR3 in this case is CASSFGGVNTGGLFF. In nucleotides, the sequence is TGTGCCAGCAGCTTCGGGGGAGTTAATACAGGGGGACTGTTTTTT.